These 6 T cell receptor beta chains came from one sample sequenced in a study of T cells expressing NK-cell markers. For each CDR3 protein, TCRdb gives one entry from its re-call of the 5' RACE reads, without DNA. The data show about 120,000 distinct CDR3 sequences, and the top ten clones hold roughly 18%. Sample: blood T cells: a sorted CD56 or NKG2C T cell subset, CD4+ or CD8+ T cells, or bulk PBMC T cells (not recorded which). The receptors here all came from a woman between 18 and 69 years old in good health.

V gene TRBV7-9 combines with J gene TRBJ2-1; as DNA is missing, the TRBD2 call by TCRdb cannot be tested. The CDR3 length is 14 residues. Germline CDR1 SEHNR, CDR2 FQNEAQ (reference sequence). CDR3 in amino acids: CASSPSGTMNEQFF. The whole variable domain, filled in from reference TRBV7-9 and TRBJ2-1, reads DTGVSQNPRHKITKRGQNVTFRCDPISEHNRLYWYRQTLGQGPEFLTYFQNEAQLEKSRLLSDRFSAERPKGSFSTLEIQRTEQGDSAMYLCASSPSGTMNEQFFGPGTRLTVL.

V usage is TRBV14 and J usage is TRBJ2-2; TCRdb designates TRBD2, a call that cannot be tested without DNA. Germline CDR1 is SGHDN and CDR2 is FVKESK. The CDR3 contains 14 residues. The CDR3 loop is CASSQRTITGELFF.

The CDR3 reads CSAEGRLNTDTQYF. The chain combines TRBV29-1 with TRBJ2-3. The CDR3 contains 14 residues. Germline CDR1 is SQVTM and CDR2 is ANQGSEA.

The chain employs TRBV29-1 and TRBJ2-5; with no DNA, the TCRdb D assignment of TRBD2 cannot be verified. Germline-derived CDR1 and CDR2 are SQVTM and ANQGSEA. The CDR3 contains 17 residues. The CDR3 here is CSVLTNLAGSHGETQYF.

The chain couples TRBV7-9 to TRBJ1-2; TCRdb proposes TRBD1, but this gene call is untestable without DNA. Looked up from germline, CDR1 is SEHNR and CDR2 is FQNEAQ (reference sequence). This CDR3 has 14 residues. CDR3 in amino acids: CASNNLGARDGYTF.

The chain couples TRBV4-1 to TRBJ2-7; TCRdb designates TRBD2, a call that cannot be tested without DNA. Per the germline V gene, CDR1 is MGHRA and CDR2 is YSYEKL. The CDR3 runs to 15 residues. This CDR3 is CASSPGTSGPYEQYF.